Listed here are 7 T cell receptor beta chains from one sample, sequenced in a study of cytomegalovirus exposure and HLA in healthy donors. Clones were read by immunoSEQ multiplex PCR, and TCRdb kept only the in-frame ones, dropping some. The repertoire holds about 130,000 clones, with 88% as singletons. Specimen: PBMCs. The origin of the receptors is a man aged 25-45 years in good health and CMV-seronegative.

This clone was observed a handful of times. The V gene is TRBV11-2, the J gene TRBJ1-1, with D possibly matching TRBD1 (5 bases). This CDR3 contains 14 residues. The germline V and J ends were trimmed by 0 bases and 8 bases, with 13 bases remaining between them. In germline, CDR1 is SGHAT, CDR2 FQNNGV. The CDR3 protein is CASSLDLGRKEAFF. The CDR3 DNA is TGTGCCAGCAGCTTAGATTTGGGGCGGAAGGAAGCTTTCTTT. Full variable domain (remainder filled in from reference TRBV11-2 and TRBJ1-1): EAGVAQSPRYKIIEKRQSVAFWCNPISGHATLYWYQQILGQGPKLLIQFQNNGVVDDSQLPKDRFSAERLKGVDSTLKIQPAKLEDSAVYLCASSLDLGRKEAFFGQGTRLTVV.

V usage is TRBV2 and J usage is TRBJ2-3, with 10 positions matching TRBD2. V dropped 8 bases and J dropped 5; count of bases not matched to a gene: 16. The CDR3 spans 17 residues. The V gene's germline CDR1 is SNHLY and CDR2 FYNNEI. The CDR3 loop reads CASRRGSGRAGRDTQYF. DNA for the CDR3: TGTGCCAGCCGGCGGGGGAGCGGGAGGGCCGGTAGAGATACGCAGTATTTT.

The chain links TRBV7-2 to TRBJ2-1; TRBD1 is a possible D gene (5 bases). The CDR3 spans 12 residues. Trimming cost V 5 bases and J 12 bases, with 14 bases left between them. Germline CDR1 and CDR2: SGHTA and FQGNSA. This CDR3 is CASSPRQSGQFF. The CDR3 bases are TGTGCCAGCAGCCCAAGACAGTCTGGGCAGTTCTTC. The full variable domain, with the rest looked up from reference TRBV7-2 and TRBJ2-1, is GAGVSQSPSNKVTEKGKDVELRCDPISGHTALYWYRQSLGQGLEFLIYFQGNSAPDKSGLPSDRFSAERTGGSVSTLTIQRTQQEDSAVYLCASSPRQSGQFFGPGTRLTVL.

The chain uses TRBV6-5 and TRBJ1-1, with 7 bases matching TRBD1. The CDR3 extends over 14 amino acids. V lost 1 base and J lost 7; bases outside the gene matches: 6. The germline V gene has CDR1 MNHEY and CDR2 SVGAGI. The CDR3 region has the DNA TGTGCCAGCAGTTACTTCCAGGGGGAAGGTGAAGCTTTCTTT. Translating gives CASSYFQGEGEAFF.

This chain uses TRBV13 with TRBJ2-7, with TRBD1 matching 8 bases. The ends lost 0 bases at V and 3 bases at J; junction bases unmatched: 13. From germline, CDR1 is PRHDT and CDR2 FYEKMQ (reference sequence). The CDR3 loop spans 18 amino acids. The CDR3 DNA reads TGTGCCAGCAGCTTAGGCGTGGCAGGGGGCCTATACAACTACGAGCAGTACTTC. Amino acid sequence: CASSLGVAGGLYNYEQYF.

This chain uses TRBV2 with TRBJ1-1; tentatively, D is TRBD1 (6 bases). There are 14 residues in the CDR3. V was trimmed by 4 bases and J by 1 base, leaving 10 bases between them. In germline, CDR1 is SNHLY, CDR2 FYNNEI. The CDR3 bases are TGTGCCAGCAGTGCACGGACAGAGAACACTGAAGCTTTCTTT. Its protein is CASSARTENTEAFF. The variable domain in full, with the rest retrieved from reference TRBV2 and TRBJ1-1, is EPEVTQTPSHQVTQMGQEVILRCVPISNHLYFYWYRQILGQKVEFLVSFYNNEISEKSEIFDDQFSVERPDGSNFTLKIRSTKLEDSAMYFCASSARTENTEAFFGQGTRLTVV.

The count of this clone is one. The chain recombines TRBV7-3 with TRBJ2-1; 10 bases are shared with TRBD2. Looked up from germline, CDR1 is SGHTA and CDR2 is FQGTGA. The ends lost 3 bases at V and 0 bases at J; junction bases unmatched: 2. CDR3 length: 16 residues. In DNA, the CDR3 is TGTGCCAGCAGCTTGATAGCGGGAGGCTCCTACAATGAGCAGTTCTTC. It is translated as CASSLIAGGSYNEQFF. Using reference TRBV7-3 and TRBJ2-1 for the parts outside the CDR3, the full variable domain is GAGVSQTPSNKVTEKGKYVELRCDPISGHTALYWYRQSLGQGPEFLIYFQGTGAADDSGLPNDRFFAVRPEGSVSTLKIQRTERGDSAVYLCASSLIAGGSYNEQFFGPGTRLTVL.